This T cell receptor beta chain was sequenced during a study of blood T cell repertoires in COVID-19. Across the whole study: The study drew acute and convalescent COVID-19 samples from the United States, Italy and Spain. In each case, the material was cDNA or gDNA derived from T cells, B-cell-depleted T cells, or PBMCs.

Original data processing: Reference gene primer amplification in the assay estimated nucleated cell counts. Assay: immunoSEQ multiplex PCR; the TCRdb copy retains only in-frame clones and omits some. The V and J calls and clone size come from that table; D and trimming were worked out from the DNA. The sample shows around 110,000 clones, approximately 90% of them seen only once. CDR1 SGHDN and CDR2 FVKESK come from the germline V gene. Trimming took 4 bases from V and 0 from J, leaving 15 bases between them. The CDR3 totals 16 residues. The chain combines TRBV14 with TRBJ1-1; D gene uncertain. The source of this sequence is a human donor with active COVID-19. The donor label of this sample is uncertain. The sequenced sample consisted of peripheral blood. The CDR3 bases are TGTGCCAGCAGCCGAGCGACGGTGATAATGAACACTGAAGCTTTCTTT. Protein sequence: CASSRATVIMNTEAFF.